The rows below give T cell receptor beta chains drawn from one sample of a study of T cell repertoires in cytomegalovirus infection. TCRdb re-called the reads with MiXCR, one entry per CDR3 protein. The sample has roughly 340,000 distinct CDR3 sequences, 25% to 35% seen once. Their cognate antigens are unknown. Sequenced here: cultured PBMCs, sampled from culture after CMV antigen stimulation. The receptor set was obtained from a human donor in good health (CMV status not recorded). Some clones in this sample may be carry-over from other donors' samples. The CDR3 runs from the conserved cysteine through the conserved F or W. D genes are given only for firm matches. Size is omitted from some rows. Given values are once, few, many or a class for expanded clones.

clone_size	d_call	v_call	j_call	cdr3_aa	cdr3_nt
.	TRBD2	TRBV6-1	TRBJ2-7	CASTQGLAEYEQYF	TGTGCCAGCACCCAGGGACTAGCGGAGTACGAGCAGTACTTC
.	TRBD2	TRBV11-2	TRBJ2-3	CASSQRVAGNTDTQYF	TGTGCCAGCAGCCAGCGGGTAGCGGGGAACACAGATACGCAGTATTTT
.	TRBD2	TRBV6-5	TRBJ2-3	CASSYDQAGVVDTQYF	TGTGCCAGCAGTTACGACCAAGCGGGGGTAGTAGATACGCAGTATTTT
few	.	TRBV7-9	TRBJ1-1	CASSLNGWNRAAEAFF	TGTGCCAGCAGCTTAAACGGCTGGAACAGGGCAGCTGAAGCTTTCTTT
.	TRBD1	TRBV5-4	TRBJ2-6	CASSENRGSGANVLTF	TGTGCCAGCAGCGAGAACAGGGGCTCTGGGGCCAACGTCCTGACTTTC
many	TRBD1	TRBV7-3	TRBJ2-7	CASSPHAGQGSEQYF	TGTGCCAGCAGCCCCCATGCTGGACAGGGGAGCGAGCAGTACTTC
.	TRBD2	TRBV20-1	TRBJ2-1	CSARVPLGLAGSTNYNEQFF	TGCAGTGCTAGAGTCCCCTTGGGACTAGCGGGATCTACCAACTACAATGAGCAGTTCTTC
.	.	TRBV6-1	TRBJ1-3	CASISRSGNTIYF	TGTGCCAGCATCAGTCGCTCTGGAAACACCATATATTTT
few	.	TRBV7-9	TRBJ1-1	CASSATGRNTEAFF	TGTGCCAGCAGCGCGACAGGCCGGAACACTGAAGCTTTCTTT
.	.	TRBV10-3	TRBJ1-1	CATLTGVNTEAFF	TGTGCCACCTTGACAGGAGTGAACACTGAAGCTTTCTTT
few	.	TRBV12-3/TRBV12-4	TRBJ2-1	CASTKGTEQFF	TGTGCCAGCACCAAGGGGACTGAGCAGTTCTTC
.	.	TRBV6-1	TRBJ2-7	CASSEAPGPPYEQYF	TGTGCCAGCAGTGAAGCGCCGGGTCCGCCCTACGAGCAGTACTTC
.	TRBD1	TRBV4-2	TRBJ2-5	CASSQDNDPGGETQYF	TGTGCCAGCAGCCAAGATAATGACCCAGGGGGAGAGACCCAGTACTTC
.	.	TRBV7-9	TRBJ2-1	CASSFPASYNEQFF	TGTGCCAGCAGCTTCCCAGCATCCTACAATGAGCAGTTCTTC
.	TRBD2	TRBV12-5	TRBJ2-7	CASGLVLGGKSSYEQYF	TGTGCTAGTGGTTTGGTACTCGGGGGGAAAAGCTCCTACGAGCAGTACTTC
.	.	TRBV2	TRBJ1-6	CASSEAQQGPSSYNSPLHF	TGTGCCAGCAGTGAAGCGCAGCAGGGTCCCAGCTCCTATAATTCACCCCTCCACTTT
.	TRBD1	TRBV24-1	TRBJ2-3	CATGQGRADTQYF	TGTGCCACCGGACAGGGGAGGGCAGATACGCAGTATTTT
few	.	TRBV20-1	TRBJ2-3	CSARLLKGWADTQYF	TGCAGTGCTAGACTTTTGAAGGGGTGGGCAGATACGCAGTATTTT
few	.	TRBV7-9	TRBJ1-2	CASSLDIRDGRESYGYTF	TGTGCCAGCAGCTTAGATATCCGGGACGGACGCGAATCCTATGGCTACACCTTC
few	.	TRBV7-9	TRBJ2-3	CASSSLATDTQYF	TGTGCCAGCAGCTCCCTAGCGACAGATACGCAGTATTTT
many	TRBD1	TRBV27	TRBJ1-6	CASSPGTGNSPLHF	TGTGCCAGCAGTCCTGGGACAGGGAACTCACCCCTCCACTTT
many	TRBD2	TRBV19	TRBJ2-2	CASSTTSGGASTNTGELFF	TGTGCCAGTAGTACCACTAGCGGGGGGGCCTCTACGAACACCGGGGAGCTGTTTTTT
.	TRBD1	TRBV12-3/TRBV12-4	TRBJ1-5	CASSSRTGVNQPQHF	TGTGCCAGCAGTTCCCGGACAGGGGTAAATCAGCCCCAGCATTTT
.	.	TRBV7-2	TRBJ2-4	CASSLDRVNIQYF	TGTGCCAGCAGCTTAGACAGGGTGAACATTCAGTACTTC
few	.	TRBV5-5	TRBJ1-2	CASSLERTAYGYTF	TGTGCCAGCAGCTTGGAGCGGACAGCTTATGGCTACACCTTC
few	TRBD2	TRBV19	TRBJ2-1	CASGPGLAGVNEQFF	TGTGCCAGTGGACCGGGACTAGCGGGAGTAAATGAGCAGTTCTTC
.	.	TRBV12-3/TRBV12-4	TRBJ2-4	CASSSTFTGTKGNIQYF	TGTGCCAGCAGTTCGACCTTTACCGGGACAAAAGGGAACATTCAGTACTTC
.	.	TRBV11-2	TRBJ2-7	CASSSLQGKGSYEQYF	TGTGCCAGCAGCTCGCTACAGGGAAAGGGTTCCTACGAGCAGTACTTC
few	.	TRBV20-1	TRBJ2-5	CSARLAAQETQYF	TGCAGTGCTAGATTAGCGGCTCAAGAGACCCAGTACTTC
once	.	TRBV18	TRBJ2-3	CASSPARQSGDTQYF	TGTGCCAGCTCACCAGCGCGGCAGTCCGGAGATACGCAGTATTTT
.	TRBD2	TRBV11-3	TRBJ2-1	CASSLVAGVAGEQFF	TGTGCCAGCAGCCTCGTAGCGGGAGTAGCGGGTGAGCAGTTCTTC
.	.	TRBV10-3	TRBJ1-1	CAISQTPGQNTEAFF	TGTGCCATCAGTCAAACTCCGGGACAGAACACTGAAGCTTTCTTT
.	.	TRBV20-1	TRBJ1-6	CSAKDLSYNSPLHF	TGCAGTGCCAAGGACCTTTCCTATAATTCACCCCTCCACTTT
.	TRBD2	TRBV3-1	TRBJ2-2	CASSRTSGNTGELFF	TGTGCCAGCAGCCGGACTAGCGGGAACACCGGGGAGCTGTTTTTT
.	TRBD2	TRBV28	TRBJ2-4	CASSFLAGVGEAKNIQYF	TGTGCCAGCAGTTTCCTAGCGGGAGTCGGGGAAGCCAAAAACATTCAGTACTTC
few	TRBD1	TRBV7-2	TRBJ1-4	CASSLPGGANEKLFF	TGTGCCAGCAGCTTACCAGGGGGGGCTAATGAAAAACTGTTTTTT
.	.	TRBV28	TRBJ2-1	CASSTPWREPYNEQFF	TGTGCCAGCAGTACTCCCTGGCGGGAACCCTACAATGAGCAGTTCTTC
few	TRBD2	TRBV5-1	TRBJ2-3	CASSFLAGDLNTQYF	TGCGCCAGCAGCTTTCTAGCGGGGGACCTCAATACGCAGTATTTT
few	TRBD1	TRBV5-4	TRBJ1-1	CASSPERTGITEAFF	TGTGCCAGCAGTCCGGAAAGGACAGGGATAACTGAAGCTTTCTTT
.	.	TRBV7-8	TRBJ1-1	CASSLAGTLGTEAFF	TGTGCCAGCAGCTTAGCCGGGACCCTAGGGACTGAAGCTTTCTTT
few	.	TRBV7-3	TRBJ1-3	CASSPDSIGNTIYF	TGTGCCAGCAGCCCGGACAGTATTGGAAACACCATATATTTT
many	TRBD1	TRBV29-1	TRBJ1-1	CSVSTGGGAEAFF	TGCAGCGTTTCGACAGGGGGCGGCGCTGAAGCTTTCTTT
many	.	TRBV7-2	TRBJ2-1	CASSFGGQAYNEQFF	TGTGCCAGCAGCTTTGGCGGCCAGGCCTACAATGAGCAGTTCTTC
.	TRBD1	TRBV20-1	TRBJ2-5	CSARTGSGLETQYF	TGCAGTGCTAGGACAGGGTCAGGCCTTGAGACCCAGTACTTC
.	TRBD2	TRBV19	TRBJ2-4	CASSIGGLAGAENIQYF	TGTGCCAGTAGTATAGGGGGACTAGCGGGAGCGGAAAACATTCAGTACTTC
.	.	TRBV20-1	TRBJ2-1	CSARDPDRSSYNEQFF	TGCAGTGCTAGAGATCCTGACAGGAGCTCCTACAATGAGCAGTTCTTC
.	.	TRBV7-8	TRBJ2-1	CASSLDRTGNEQFF	TGTGCCAGCAGCTTAGACCGGACGGGGAATGAGCAGTTCTTC
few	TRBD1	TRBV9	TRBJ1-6	CASSALRDSNSPLHF	TGTGCCAGCAGCGCCCTTAGGGACAGCAATTCACCCCTCCACTTT
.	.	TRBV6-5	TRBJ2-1	CASSYSIGELYNEQFF	TGTGCCAGCAGTTACTCAATCGGGGAATTGTACAATGAGCAGTTCTTC
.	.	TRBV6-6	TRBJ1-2	CASTGGDYGYTF	TGTGCCAGTACAGGTGGTGACTATGGCTACACCTTC
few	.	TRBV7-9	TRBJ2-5	CASSSTPSGTQYF	TGTGCCAGCAGCTCTACCCCCTCGGGGACCCAGTACTTC
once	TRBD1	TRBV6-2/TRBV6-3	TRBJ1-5	CASSPRGQVKLSQPQHF	TGTGCCAGCAGCCCCAGAGGACAGGTCAAGTTAAGTCAGCCCCAGCATTTT